A selection of T cell receptor beta chains follows, all from one sample in a study of control samples from healthy donors and cancer patients. Only in-frame clones appear in the TCRdb table, and some are missing; sequencing was by immunoSEQ multiplex PCR. The repertoire holds about 120,000 clones, roughly 90% seen once, with about 3.9% in the top ten. Sequenced input: PBMCs. Receptors originate from a woman aged 60-75 years with lung cancer. Both conserved end residues are part of each CDR3. Each record gives: J gene, V gene, D gene, clone size, CDR3 protein, CDR3 DNA. A D gene is named only where the DNA matches it firmly. The listing skips clone size in some rows; elsewhere it reads once, few, many or a size class.

TRBJ1-4	TRBV4-1	NA	NA	CASSRYWTDNEKLFF	TGCGCCAGCAGCCGGTACTGGACAGATAATGAAAAACTGTTTTTT
TRBJ1-5	TRBV6-1	NA	NA	CASSGAERPGSNQPQHF	TGTGCCAGCAGTGGAGCTGAGAGGCCGGGCTCCAATCAGCCCCAGCATTTT
TRBJ2-7	TRBV5-6	TRBD1	once	CASSIGQARSYEQYF	TGTGCCAGCAGCATAGGACAGGCCCGCTCCTACGAGCAGTACTTC
TRBJ2-3	TRBV9	TRBD1	once	CASSVGDSGLGADTQYF	TGTGCCAGCAGCGTAGGGGACAGCGGTCTGGGGGCAGATACGCAGTATTTT
TRBJ2-1	TRBV27	NA	NA	CASSHLYNEQFF	TGTGCCAGCAGCCACCTTTACAATGAGCAGTTCTTC
TRBJ1-2	TRBV3-1/TRBV3-2	NA	NA	CASSQGDPQGYTF	TGTGCCAGCAGCCAAGGGGACCCTCAGGGCTACACCTTC
TRBJ2-1	TRBV6-2/TRBV6-3	TRBD1	once	CASSPGQGANEQFF	TGTGCCAGCAGTCCGGGACAGGGGGCAAATGAGCAGTTCTTC
TRBJ1-2	TRBV30	NA	NA	CAWRKGGYTF	TGTGCCTGGAGGAAAGGCGGCTACACCTTC
TRBJ2-4	TRBV30	NA	NA	CAWSELRELAKNIQYF	TGTGCCTGGAGTGAACTCAGGGAGCTAGCCAAAAACATTCAGTACTTC
TRBJ1-4	TRBV6-1	NA	few	CASSDMGTGNEKLFF	TGTGCCAGCAGTGATATGGGCACGGGTAATGAAAAACTGTTTTTT
TRBJ2-1	TRBV11-2	TRBD2	NA	CASSRGGSYNEQFF	TGTGCCAGCAGCCGGGGGGGGTCCTACAATGAGCAGTTCTTC
TRBJ1-3	TRBV4-1	NA	once	CASSRPIEELGNTIYF	TGCGCCAGCAGCCGCCCAATAGAAGAACTTGGAAACACCATATATTTT
TRBJ1-2	TRBV28	NA	NA	CASTTRYGYTF	TGTGCCAGCACCACACGCTATGGCTACACCTTC
TRBJ2-7	TRBV29-1	TRBD2	NA	CSVHGGTYEQYF	TGCAGCGTCCACGGGGGGACCTACGAGCAGTACTTC
TRBJ2-5	TRBV20-1	NA	NA	CSAGNQETQYF	TGCAGTGCTGGGAACCAAGAGACCCAGTACTTC
TRBJ2-2	TRBV3-1/TRBV3-2	NA	NA	CASSLYSGPSAGELFF	TGTGCCAGCAGTCTTTATTCCGGGCCCTCAGCCGGGGAGCTGTTTTTT
TRBJ2-3	TRBV10-3	NA	NA	CAISPGRSTDTQYF	TGTGCCATCAGCCCTGGCAGGAGCACAGATACGCAGTATTTT
TRBJ2-3	TRBV7-6	TRBD2	NA	CASKGSSGGAGTDTQYF	TGTGCCAGCAAGGGTAGTAGCGGGGGGGCCGGCACAGATACGCAGTATTTT
TRBJ2-1	TRBV11-3	TRBD2	few	CASSPGTSGLYNEQFF	TGTGCCAGCAGCCCCGGGACTAGCGGACTTTACAATGAGCAGTTCTTC
TRBJ1-5	TRBV19	NA	once	CASSSQGDGPAQHF	TGTGCCAGTAGTTCACAAGGAGACGGCCCGGCCCAGCATTTT
TRBJ1-1	TRBV19	NA	few	CASSIGAGLTEAFF	TGTGCCAGTAGTATAGGCGCGGGTCTCACTGAAGCTTTCTTT
TRBJ1-4	TRBV5-4	NA	NA	CASSLDSPTNEKLFF	TGTGCCAGCAGCTTGGACAGCCCAACTAATGAAAAACTGTTTTTT
TRBJ2-2	TRBV5-6	NA	NA	CASSPRGPTNTGELFF	TGTGCCAGCAGCCCGAGGGGACCGACGAACACCGGGGAGCTGTTTTTT
TRBJ2-7	TRBV30	NA	NA	CAWSPGLAYEQYF	TGTGCCTGGAGTCCTGGGCTAGCGTACGAGCAGTACTTC
TRBJ1-1	TRBV7-3	NA	NA	CASSSQANTEAFF	TGTGCCAGCAGCTCACAGGCTAACACTGAAGCTTTCTTT
TRBJ1-6	TRBV5-4	NA	NA	CASSYIGLTGNSPLHF	TGTGCCAGCAGCTACATTGGACTGACGGGTAATTCACCCCTCCACTTT
TRBJ2-5	TRBV7-2	NA	NA	CASSSTRETQYF	TGTGCCAGCAGCTCCACACGTGAGACCCAGTACTTC
TRBJ1-1	TRBV4-3	NA	NA	CASSQEPKGVAEAFF	TGCGCCAGCAGCCAAGAACCTAAGGGTGTCGCTGAAGCTTTCTTT
TRBJ1-2	TRBV27	TRBD1	NA	CASSLQGARGGYTF	TGTGCCAGCAGTCTCCAGGGGGCGCGAGGGGGCTACACCTTC
TRBJ2-1	TRBV7-3	TRBD2	NA	CASSSVTSGVSYNEQFF	TGTGCCAGCAGCTCGGTGACTAGCGGGGTATCCTACAATGAGCAGTTCTTC
TRBJ2-3	TRBV20-1	TRBD1	NA	CSASRQGDTDTQYF	TGCAGTGCTAGTAGGCAGGGGGACACAGATACGCAGTATTTT
TRBJ2-7	TRBV15	NA	once	CATSAQRAYEQYF	TGTGCCACCAGCGCGCAGAGGGCCTACGAGCAGTACTTC
TRBJ2-5	TRBV5-1	NA	NA	CASSLGVLQETQYF	TGCGCCAGCAGCTTGGGGGTCTTACAAGAGACCCAGTACTTC
TRBJ1-5	TRBV19	TRBD1	NA	CASTLQGQAIGQPQHF	TGTGCCAGTACCCTCCAGGGACAGGCGATAGGGCAGCCCCAGCATTTT